This T cell receptor beta chain was identified in a study of human T cells and chemical hapten exposure. Turning to the study itself: The sensitizing agent was 2% DPC, placed on approximately 2 cm by approximately 2 cm of upper inner arm skin.

Study-wide results and caveats: While controls formed fewer of them, expanded TCRs formed significantly more large CDR3 similarity clusters.

TCRdb re-analysed the RACE reads in MiXCR, keeping a single row per CDR3 protein. The sample has 85,000 or so distinct CDR3 sequences, roughly 10% seen once; the top ten hold approximately 4%. Time point: patch test 1, 2 weeks after DPC sensitization. Sample treatment: therapeutic diphenylcyclopropenone sensitization with weekly scalp DPC. Participating donors were patients with alopecia, aged 18 to 70 years, considered appropriate candidates for DPC. V lost 0 bases to trimming and J lost 8 bases; unmatched junction nucleotides: 9. Germline CDR1 and CDR2: KGHSH and LQKENI. CDR3 length: 16 amino acids. Worth noting for this clonotype: Its target is unknown.

The sample was whole blood, taken in connection with sensitization to the hapten diphenylcyclopropenone (DPC). The chain employs TRBV18 and TRBJ2-1, with 8 bases lining up with TRBD1. This clonotype was sampled from a woman aged 50 to 60 with alopecia areata. Some clones in this sample may be carry-over from other donors' samples. CDR3: CASSPPTGGGGDEQFF. CDR3 DNA sequence: TGTGCCAGCTCACCACCAACAGGGGGAGGAGGCGATGAGCAGTTCTTC.